The 12 T cell receptor beta chains below come from one sample, sequenced in a study of T-cell memory formation after mild COVID-19. TCRdb analysed the 5' RACE reads with MiXCR anew, one entry per CDR3 protein. The table has 200,000 to 250,000 distinct CDR3 sequences, 9.5% seen once. The sample was PBMCs or a T cell subset sorted from them (not recorded which). All receptors derive from a man aged 18 to 29 who had mild COVID-19 (a few samples of this study predate the infection). Cell type and time point are not known.

This clonotype has a count of ten or more. The chain combines TRBV5-1 with TRBJ2-1, with TRBD2 matching 9 bases. With V trimmed by 0 bases and J by 2 bases, 3 bases remained unmatched. The CDR3 has 16 amino acids. Germline CDR1 SGHRS, CDR2 YFSETQ. As DNA, the CDR3 is TGCGCCAGCAGCTTGGCGCGGGGGGGCCCCTACAATGAGCAGTTCTTC. It translates to CASSLARGGPYNEQFF.

The chain links TRBV7-2 to TRBJ2-3; 8 bases agree with TRBD2. V gave up 5 bases and J gave up 1 base; unmatched junction bases: 8. Germline V gene lookup returns CDR1 SGHTA and CDR2 FQGNSA. The CDR3 consists of 16 residues. The CDR3 coding sequence is TGTGCCAGCAGCACCAACCAGCGGGGGCGCACAGATACGCAGTATTTT. Translated, it gives CASSTNQRGRTDTQYF.

This sequence joins TRBV5-1 and TRBJ2-7, with a possible D match to TRBD1 (5 bases). V shed 1 base and J shed 5 bases, with 13 bases lying between them. The CDR3 totals 14 residues. In germline, CDR1 is SGHRS, CDR2 YFSETQ. In DNA form, the CDR3 reads TGCGCCAGCAGCTTGATCCAGGGATTCCACGAGCAGTACTTC. Its protein is CASSLIQGFHEQYF.

This clonotype ranks as medium-sized. The gene calls are TRBV29-1 and TRBJ2-3; either TRBD1 or TRBD2 may fit D (7 bases each). There are 15 residues in the CDR3. Trimming removed 4 bases from V and 6 bases from J, with 20 bases in between. Germline V lookup: CDR1 SQVTM, CDR2 ANQGSEA. The CDR3 region is CSVGEWRGGGDTQYF. CDR3 bases: TGCAGCGTTGGTGAATGGCGGGGAGGGGGCGATACGCAGTATTTT.

The J gene is TRBJ1-6, the V gene TRBV5-1; no definite D call. From germline, CDR1 is SGHRS and CDR2 YFSETQ. With 0 bases removed from V and 0 bases from J, the gap between germline ends came to 10 bases. The CDR3 loop spans 17 amino acids. CDR3 DNA: TGCGCCAGCAGCTTGGCTCCGGCGAGCTCCTATAATTCACCCCTCCACTTT. It codes for CASSLAPASSYNSPLHF.

This clonotype was seen a few times. The rearrangement links TRBV28 to TRBJ1-6, with D possibly matching TRBD1 (6 bases). Trimming took off 2 bases at V and 11 bases at J, with 13 bases between the two ends. Germline lookup yields CDR1 MDHEN and CDR2 SYDVKM. The CDR3 has 14 residues. For the CDR3, the DNA is TGTGCCAGCAGTTTACACACAGGGTCGGCACCCCTCCACTTT. Translating it yields CASSLHTGSAPLHF.

This clonotype was observed a few times. The genes are TRBV5-1 and TRBJ2-1; 9 nucleotides align to TRBD1. Per the germline V gene, CDR1 is SGHRS and CDR2 is YFSETQ. J was trimmed by 4 bases and V by 0 bases; bases with no gene match: 2. The CDR3 contains 15 residues. The CDR3: CASSLEGQGYNEQFF. For the CDR3, the DNA is TGCGCCAGCAGCTTGGAGGGACAGGGTTACAATGAGCAGTTCTTC.

This clonotype was picked up many times. The chain carries TRBV28 and TRBJ2-3, with TRBD1 identical over 10 bases. Germline lookup yields CDR1 MDHEN and CDR2 SYDVKM. The V segment lost 4 bases and the J segment 5 bases; nucleotides outside the gene matches: 12. The CDR3 contains 17 residues. CDR3 region: CASSSSGTGVLVDTQYF. The CDR3 DNA is TGTGCCAGCAGTTCCTCCGGGACAGGGGTGTTGGTAGATACGCAGTATTTT.

This clonotype was counted a few times. This chain's CDR3 is CASSQPPRGGGAGEQFF. The CDR3 DNA reads as TGCGCCAGCAGCCAACCCCCCCGGGGGGGAGGAGCCGGTGAGCAGTTCTTC. This chain joins TRBV4-3 and TRBJ2-1, with 8 bases fitting TRBD2. The germline CDR1 and CDR2 sequences are LGHNA and YSLEER. The length of the CDR3 is 17 residues. The V segment lost 2 bases and the J segment 9 bases; nucleotides outside the gene matches: 15.

This clonotype was counted a few times. V usage is TRBV18 and J usage is TRBJ2-3; the D gene is possibly TRBD1 (6 bases). CDR1 and CDR2 from the germline V gene are KGHSH and LQKENI. CDR3 length: 14 amino acids. Trimming stripped 4 bases from V and 2 bases from J, with 10 bases between. In nucleotides, the CDR3 is TGTGCCAGCTCACGAACAGGGTACACAGATACGCAGTATTTT. It is translated as CASSRTGYTDTQYF.

The chain carries TRBV20-1 and TRBJ2-5, with D unclear. The V gene's germline CDR1 is DFQATT and CDR2 SNEGSKA (reference sequence). The CDR3 spans 13 residues. Trimming took 0 bases from V and 3 from J, leaving 8 bases between them. The CDR3 DNA is TGCAGTGCTAGAGATCGGCAGAAAGAGACCCAGTACTTC. Its translation: CSARDRQKETQYF.

This clonotype was detected only a few times. The chain links TRBV10-1 to TRBJ2-5, with a possible D match to TRBD2 (6 bases). The CDR3 covers 14 residues. Germline CDR1 reads WNHNN; CDR2 reads SYGVQD (reference sequence). The V and J ends lost 0 bases and 5 bases respectively, with 10 bases between them. The CDR3 DNA reads as TGCGCCAGCAGTGAGTCCGGGGGAAGGGAGACCCAGTACTTC. It encodes CASSESGGRETQYF.